This T cell receptor (beta chain) was recorded in a study of CD8+ T cells in alopecia areata. Sequencing relied on a cDNA template that was reverse transcribed from extracted RNA. Sequenced by immunoSEQ multiplex PCR; TCRdb stores in-frame clones only, minus some. The table includes around 170,000 clones, about half detected once. The treatment: oral pan-JAK inhibitor, 5-10 mg twice daily. This sequence was found in a human donor with alopecia areata. The sample consisted of CD8+ T cells sorted from blood, taken at roughly week 53, from a patient treated with tofacitinib.

The CDR3 nucleotides read TGTGCCAGTAGCACACTATTACCGGAGACCCAGTACTTC. This encodes CASSTLLPETQYF. The chain has TRBV19 and TRBJ2-5, with D unresolved. The ends were cut back, 6 bases at V and 5 bases at J, with 13 bases in the middle. CDR1 and CDR2 (germline): LNHDA, SQIVND (reference sequence). The CDR3 loop spans 13 amino acids.